What follows are 10 T cell receptor beta chains derived from one specimen sequenced in a study of T cells in Graves' hyperthyroidism and ophthalmopathy. TCR beta CDR3 regions were amplified from RNA. In the first-round RT-PCR of the TCR CDR3, the HTBI primer set was used. TCRdb ran MiXCR on the multiplex PCR reads and lists one entry per CDR3 protein. There are 500,000 to 650,000 distinct CDR3 sequences in the sample; about a sixth occur only once, and around 17% lies in the top ten. Input material: blood. These receptors were collected from a woman between 18 and 29 years old with Graves' ophthalmopathy.

This clonotype was found many times. This chain links TRBV9 with TRBJ1-2; D is uncertain. V was pared by 7 bases and J by 0 bases, with 13 bases between. This CDR3 is 14 amino acids long. Germline-derived CDR1 and CDR2 are SGDLS and YYNGEE. CDR3 sequence reads: CASGKHRSNYGYTF. The CDR3, as DNA: TGTGCCAGCGGCAAACACCGCTCTAACTATGGCTACACCTTC. The entire variable domain, with the rest obtained from reference TRBV9 and TRBJ1-2, is as follows: DSGVTQTPKHLITATGQRVTLRCSPRSGDLSVYWYQQSLDQGLQFLIQYYNGEERAKGNILERFSAQQFPDLHSELNLSSLELGDSALYFCASGKHRSNYGYTFGSGTRLTVV.

The chain uses TRBV3-1 and TRBJ2-1; 8 positions match TRBD2. The length of the CDR3 is 15 residues. Germline V gives CDR1 LGHDT, CDR2 YNNKEL (reference sequence). Unmatched junction bases numbered 4, after V lost 5 bases and J lost 1 base. The CDR3, as DNA: TGTGCCAGCAGCTTGGGACTAGGGTCCTACAATGAGCAGTTCTTC. The encoded protein is CASSLGLGSYNEQFF.

This clonotype was detected many times. This chain uses TRBV28 with TRBJ1-2, with D unclear. Germline V gives CDR1 MDHEN, CDR2 SYDVKM. This CDR3 spans 11 amino acids. Trimming shortened V by 5 bases and J by 8 bases, and 9 bases separated the two germline ends. CDR3 sequence: CASSRPEGYTF. CDR3 coding DNA: TGTGCCAGCAGTCGCCCCGAGGGCTACACCTTC.

This clonotype occurred many times. The J gene is TRBJ2-5, the V gene TRBV29-1; D remains unclear. V lost 3 bases and J lost 2, with 13 bases in between. The CDR3 covers 14 residues. The germline V gene has CDR1 SQVTM and CDR2 ANQGSEA. In nucleotides, the CDR3 is TGCAGCGTTGAGGGAAAGAATTTACAAGAGACCCAGTACTTC. As protein: CSVEGKNLQETQYF. The complete variable domain, with remaining parts taken from reference TRBV29-1 and TRBJ2-5, reads SAVISQKPSRDICQRGTSLTIQCQVDSQVTMMFWYRQQPGQSLTLIATANQGSEATYESGFVIDKFPISRPNLTFSTLTVSNMSPEDSSIYLCSVEGKNLQETQYFGPGTRLLVL.

The V call is TRBV20-1, the J call TRBJ2-7; 11 bases fit TRBD2. This CDR3 is 12 amino acids long. From germline, CDR1 is DFQATT and CDR2 SNEGSKA (reference sequence). V shed 5 bases and J 3 bases; nucleotides not matched to a gene: 0. CDR3 DNA: TGCAGTGCTCTAGCGGGAGGCTACGAGCAGTACTTC. It codes for CSALAGGYEQYF.

This clonotype came up a few times. CDR3 sequence (DNA): TGTGCCAGTGGGGGATACAGGGGTCCCTACGAGCAGTACTTC. This encodes CASGGYRGPYEQYF. The J gene is TRBJ2-7, the V gene TRBV6-1; 7 bases agree with TRBD1. Germline loops: CDR1 MNHNS, CDR2 SASEGT. J lost 2 bases, V lost 9 bases, and 10 bases had no gene match. The CDR3 covers 14 residues.

At least ten counts were recorded for this clonotype. This chain connects TRBV28 to TRBJ1-4; D is unresolved. Per the germline V gene, CDR1 is MDHEN and CDR2 is SYDVKM. V was cut by 5 bases and J by 8 bases, with 18 bases left in between. The CDR3 loop spans 15 amino acids. This CDR3 is CASSPFFAQKEKLFF. The CDR3 coding sequence is TGTGCCAGCAGTCCCTTCTTCGCACAAAAGGAAAAACTGTTTTTT.

In this sample, this clonotype turned up a few times. The chain links TRBV10-2 to TRBJ2-7; D is perhaps TRBD2 (6 bases). V gave up 4 bases and J gave up 1 base, with 8 bases separating them. Germline V CDR1 and CDR2: WSHSY, SAAADI. There are 13 residues in the CDR3. In DNA, the CDR3 is TGCGCCAGCAGTGTGGGACTGTCCTACGAGCAGTACTTC. It is translated as CASSVGLSYEQYF.

The table lists this clonotype with many counts. This chain connects TRBV6-1 to TRBJ1-5; D gene ambiguous. The V gene's germline CDR1 is MNHNS and CDR2 SASEGT. The CDR3 has 14 amino acids. Trimming shortened V by 6 bases and J by 3 bases, and 12 bases separated the two germline ends. CDR3 in DNA: TGTGCCAGCAGGGGCGAGGGTTACAATCAGCCCCAGCATTTT. Translated: CASRGEGYNQPQHF.

The rearrangement joins TRBV25-1 to TRBJ2-5; TRBD1 agrees at 7 bases. This CDR3 is built from 15 residues. Trimming took 1 base from V and 4 from J; bases not matched to a gene: 6. Germline assignment: CDR1 MGHDK and CDR2 SYGVNS. The DNA of the CDR3 is TGTGCCAGCAGTGAATCTGACAGGGTGGCAGAGACCCAGTACTTC. Translation: CASSESDRVAETQYF.